Listed here are 14 T cell receptor beta chains from one sample, sequenced in a study of CD8 T cell repertoires and HIV-1 epitope variants. Measured with immunoSEQ multiplex PCR; TCRdb has only the in-frame clones, and not every one. The sample lists 5,000 to 6,500 clones; about 66% were seen once. Their target antigens are unknown. Material: cultured CD8+ T cells derived from PBMCs. These receptor sequences come from a male donor with HIV.

This clone was observed a handful of times. CDR3 region: CASSVTASSGNTIYF. CDR3 nucleotides: TGTGCCAGCAGTGTAACAGCGAGCTCTGGAAACACCATATATTTT. This chain uses TRBV27 with TRBJ1-3; no clear D gene. This CDR3 comprises 15 residues. V lost 5 bases and J lost 0, with 11 bases in between. Per germline, CDR1 MNHEY and CDR2 SMNVEV (reference sequence).

The V gene is TRBV2, the J gene TRBJ2-7; no definite D call. CDR3 length: 12 amino acids. Germline V gene sequence: CDR1 SNHLY, CDR2 FYNNEI. Trimming took 4 bases from V and 3 from J, leaving 7 bases between them. CDR3 DNA sequence: TGTGCCAGCAGTGTTCAGAGCTACGAGCAGTACTTC. Translating gives CASSVQSYEQYF.

This chain connects TRBV30 to TRBJ2-1; 9 nucleotides line up with TRBD2. The trim removed 3 bases at V and 8 bases at J, leaving 8 bases unmatched. CDR3 length: 14 amino acids. Germline values: CDR1 GTSNPN, CDR2 SVGIG (reference sequence). CDR3 sequence reads: CAWREPGLAHEQFF. The CDR3 bases are TGTGCCTGGAGGGAACCGGGACTAGCTCATGAGCAGTTCTTC.

The chain combines TRBV12-5 with TRBJ2-7; D unclear. The CDR3 length is 13 residues. The V end lost 3 bases, the J end lost 3 bases, and 9 bases lay between the germline ends. Per germline, CDR1 LGHNT and CDR2 FRNRAP. The CDR3 sequence: CASGLDGSYEQYF. Here the CDR3 DNA reads TGTGCTAGTGGTTTAGATGGCAGCTACGAGCAGTACTTC.

V is TRBV5-8 and J is TRBJ1-5, with D tentatively TRBD1 (5 bases). V shed 7 bases and J shed 3 bases, with 8 bases lying between them. Germline CDR1 reads SGHTS; CDR2 reads YDEGEE. CDR3 length equals 12 residues. The CDR3 region is CASGGYNQPQHF. The CDR3 DNA reads as TGTGCCAGCGGGGGGTACAATCAGCCCCAGCATTTT.

The rearrangement uses TRBV7-6 and TRBJ2-5; 12 bases match TRBD2. This CDR3 comprises 17 residues. The V gene end was trimmed by 5 bases and the J gene end by 2 bases; junction bases not matched to a gene: 9. Germline values: CDR1 SGHVS, CDR2 FNYEAQ. The CDR3 bases are TGTGCCAGCAGCCCAAGGGGACTAGCGGGCGGGCAAGAGACCCAGTACTTC. It is translated as CASSPRGLAGGQETQYF.

The genes are TRBV27 and TRBJ1-2; possible D gene TRBD1, 5 bases. CDR1 is MNHEY and CDR2 is SMNVEV in the germline V gene (reference sequence). V gave up 3 bases and J gave up 5 bases, with 16 bases separating them. The CDR3 totals 15 residues. CDR3 sequence: CASSLAGEERYGYTF. The CDR3 DNA reads TGTGCCAGCAGTTTGGCGGGGGAAGAACGTTATGGCTACACCTTC.

The chain links TRBV14 to TRBJ2-1, with D perhaps matching TRBD1 (6 bases). This CDR3 has 15 residues. V was shortened by 4 bases and J by 4 bases, with 14 bases between the two germline ends. Germline V gene lookup returns CDR1 SGHDN and CDR2 FVKESK. Here the CDR3 DNA reads TGTGCCAGCAGCCTTTCGACAGGTCTATACAATGAGCAGTTCTTC. Protein sequence: CASSLSTGLYNEQFF.

The chain combines TRBV5-6 with TRBJ2-7; 7 bases are shared with TRBD2. Germline V gene sequence: CDR1 SGHDT, CDR2 YYEEEE. Trimming at V came to 6 bases and at J to 2 bases, leaving 8 bases not matched to a gene. The CDR3 length is 14 residues. The CDR3 DNA sequence: TGTGCCAGCAACCGGGGCGGGAGTACCTACGAGCAGTACTTC. Translating it yields CASNRGGSTYEQYF.

The rearrangement joins TRBV27 to TRBJ2-7, with D unclear. Germline V gene sequence: CDR1 MNHEY, CDR2 SMNVEV (reference sequence). The CDR3 has 13 residues. V was shortened by 5 bases and J by 2 bases, with 10 bases between the two germline ends. CDR3 coding DNA: TGTGCCAGCAGTCCCGCCCGAACCTACGAGCAGTACTTC. This gives the protein CASSPARTYEQYF.

This clone occurred a few times. The gene calls are TRBV5-8 and TRBJ2-2; the D is unclear. This CDR3 contains 13 residues. The V and J ends lost 1 base and 8 bases respectively, with 9 bases between them. Germline V gene sequence: CDR1 SGHTS, CDR2 YDEGEE. CDR3 bases: TGTGCCAGCAGCTTGTCATGGCCGGGGGAGCTGTTTTTT. Translation gives CASSLSWPGELFF.

The chain couples TRBV5-1 to TRBJ2-7; D tentatively reads TRBD1 or TRBD2 (5 bases each). Trimming shortened V by 4 bases and J by 3 bases, and 11 bases separated the two germline ends. Germline V gene lookup returns CDR1 SGHRS and CDR2 YFSETQ. The CDR3 totals 13 residues. The CDR3 sequence: CASSPWDGYEQYF. CDR3 bases: TGCGCCAGCAGCCCATGGGACGGCTACGAGCAGTACTTC.

This clone was detected only a few times. V and J are TRBV5-4 and TRBJ1-4; D is perhaps TRBD1 (5 bases). The V end was cut by 4 bases, the J end by 4 bases, with 14 bases between. There are 15 residues in the CDR3. CDR1 SGHNT and CDR2 YYREEE come from the germline V gene (reference sequence). CDR3 in amino acids: CASSPGDGGNEKLFF. The DNA for the CDR3 is TGTGCCAGCAGCCCGGGGGACGGGGGTAATGAAAAACTGTTTTTT.

The chain recombines TRBV5-1 with TRBJ2-1, with a weak D call TRBD2 (6 bases). CDR1 is SGHRS and CDR2 is YFSETQ in the germline V gene. This CDR3 contains 14 residues. The ends were cut back, 1 base at V and 5 bases at J, with 10 bases in the middle. This CDR3 is CASSLRRGNNEQFF. DNA for the CDR3: TGCGCCAGCAGCTTGCGGCGGGGTAACAATGAGCAGTTCTTC.